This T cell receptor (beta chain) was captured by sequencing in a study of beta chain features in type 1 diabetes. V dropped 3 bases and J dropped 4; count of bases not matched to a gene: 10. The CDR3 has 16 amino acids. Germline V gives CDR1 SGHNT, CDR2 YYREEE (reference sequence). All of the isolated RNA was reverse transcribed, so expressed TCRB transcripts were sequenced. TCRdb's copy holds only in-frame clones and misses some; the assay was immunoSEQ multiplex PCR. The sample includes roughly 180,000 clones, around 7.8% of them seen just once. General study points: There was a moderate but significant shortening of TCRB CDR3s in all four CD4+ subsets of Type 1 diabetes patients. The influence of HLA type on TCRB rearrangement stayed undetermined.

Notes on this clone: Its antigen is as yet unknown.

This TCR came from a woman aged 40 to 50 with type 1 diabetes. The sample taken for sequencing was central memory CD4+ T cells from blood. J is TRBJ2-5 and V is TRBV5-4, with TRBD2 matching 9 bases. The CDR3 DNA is TGTGCCAGCAGCTCACCGACTAGCGGCAGGGGAGAGACCCAGTACTTC. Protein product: CASSSPTSGRGETQYF. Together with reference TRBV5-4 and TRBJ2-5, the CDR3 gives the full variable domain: ETGVTQSPTHLIKTRGQQVTLRCSSQSGHNTVSWYQQALGQGPQFIFQYYREEENGRGNFPPRFSGLQFPNYSSELNVNALELDDSALYLCASSSPTSGRGETQYFGPGTRLLVL.